This T cell receptor beta chain came from a study of OX40 agonist ivuxolimab in advanced cancers. Study information: Dosing consisted of intravenous ivuxolimab at 0.01 to 10 mg/kg every 2 weeks. Enrolled patients in dose escalation had cancers that were hepatocellular carcinoma, melanoma, renal cell or head and neck cancer.

General observations from the study: Averaging showed that CD8+ T cells had more expanded clones than CD4+ did. Low normalized T-cell clonal expansion also characterized some of the nonresponders.

Worth noting for this clone: Antigen specificity is unknown.

Germline V CDR1 and CDR2: SGHDT, YYEEEE. Trimming shortened V by 4 bases and J by 4 bases, and 25 bases separated the two germline ends. The CDR3 is 18 amino acids. The protocol was immunoSEQ multiplex PCR, while the TCRdb copy is restricted to in-frame clones and leaves out a portion. Here the sample spans tens of thousands of clones, about 81% being singletons. Source: CD4+ or CD8+ T cells sorted from blood, taken in a trial of the OX40 agonist ivuxolimab. The chain employs TRBV5-6 and TRBJ2-3, with a weak D call TRBD2 (5 bases). This clonotype originated in an adult with an advanced solid tumor such as melanoma, head and neck, liver or kidney cancer. The CDR3 loop reads CASSRRSERSGVADTQYF. The CDR3, as DNA: TGTGCCAGCAGCAGGAGGTCGGAGCGGAGTGGGGTTGCAGATACGCAGTATTTT. The complete variable domain, with remaining parts taken from reference TRBV5-6 and TRBJ2-3, reads DAGVTQSPTHLIKTRGQQVTLRCSPKSGHDTVSWYQQALGQGPQFIFQYYEEEERQRGNFPDRFSGHQFPNYSSELNVNALLLGDSALYLCASSRRSERSGVADTQYFGPGTRLTVL.